This record covers a single T cell receptor beta chain. What it binds is unknown. This CDR3 comprises 13 residues. With 2 bases removed from V and 4 bases from J, the gap between germline ends came to 11 bases. Germline lookup yields CDR1 SQVTM and CDR2 ANQGSEA. Using immunoSEQ multiplex PCR, the repertoire was profiled, and TCRdb retains in-frame clones only, with some absent. Of about 73,000 clones in the sample, around 85% are singletons; the top ten hold about 0.75%. This sample is drawn from a study of OX40 agonist ivuxolimab in advanced cancers. Looking at the study overall: Patients assigned to dose escalation were diagnosed with hepatocellular carcinoma, melanoma, renal cell or head and neck cancer. Two cutaneous melanoma patients and one hepatocellular carcinoma patient, three in all, had partial responses.

Baseline was the first blood sampling point, followed by cycle 4 day 1 and cycle 7 day 1. Overall study findings and caveats: In general, CD8+ T cells held more expanded clones than CD4+ did, on average.

The receptor was derived from an adult with an advanced solid tumor such as melanoma, head and neck, liver or kidney cancer. The V call is TRBV29-1, the J call TRBJ2-5; no clear D. The sequences come from CD4+ or CD8+ T cells sorted from blood, collected in a trial of the OX40 agonist ivuxolimab. The CDR3 loop reads CSVETQLRETQYF. The CDR3, as DNA: TGCAGCGTTGAAACCCAGTTGCGAGAGACCCAGTACTTC.